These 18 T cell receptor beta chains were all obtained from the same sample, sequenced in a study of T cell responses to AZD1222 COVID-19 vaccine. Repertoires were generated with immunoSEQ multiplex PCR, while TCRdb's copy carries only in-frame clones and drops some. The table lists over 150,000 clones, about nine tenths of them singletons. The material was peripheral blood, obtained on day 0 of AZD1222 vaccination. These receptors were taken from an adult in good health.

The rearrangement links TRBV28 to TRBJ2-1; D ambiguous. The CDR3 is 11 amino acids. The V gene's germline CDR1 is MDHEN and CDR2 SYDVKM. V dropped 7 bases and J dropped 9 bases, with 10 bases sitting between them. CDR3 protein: CASTLWGEQFF. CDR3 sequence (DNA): TGTGCCAGCACTCTATGGGGTGAGCAGTTCTTC. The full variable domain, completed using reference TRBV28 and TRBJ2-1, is DVKVTQSSRYLVKRTGEKVFLECVQDMDHENMFWYRQDPGLGLRLIYFSYDVKMKEKGDIPEGYSVSREKKERFSLILESASTNQTSMYLCASTLWGEQFFGPGTRLTVL.

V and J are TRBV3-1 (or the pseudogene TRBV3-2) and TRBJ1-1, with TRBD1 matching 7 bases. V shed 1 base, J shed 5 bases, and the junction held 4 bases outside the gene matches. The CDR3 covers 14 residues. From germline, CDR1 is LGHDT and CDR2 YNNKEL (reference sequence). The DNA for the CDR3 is TGTGCCAGCAGCCAAGCAGGGGGGTGGACTGAAGCTTTCTTT. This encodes CASSQAGGWTEAFF.

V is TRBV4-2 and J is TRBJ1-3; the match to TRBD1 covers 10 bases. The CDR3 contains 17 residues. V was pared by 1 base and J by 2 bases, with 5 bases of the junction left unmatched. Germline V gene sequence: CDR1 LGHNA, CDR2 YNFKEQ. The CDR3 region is CASSQVTGQGAGNTIYF. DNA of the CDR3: TGTGCCAGCAGCCAAGTCACTGGACAGGGGGCTGGAAACACCATATATTTT.

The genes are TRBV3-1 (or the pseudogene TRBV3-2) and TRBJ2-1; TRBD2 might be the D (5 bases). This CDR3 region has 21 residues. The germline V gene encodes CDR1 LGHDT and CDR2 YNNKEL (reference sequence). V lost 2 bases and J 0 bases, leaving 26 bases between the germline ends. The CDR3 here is CASSQLIAFSHSITSYNEQFF. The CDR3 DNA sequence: TGTGCCAGCAGCCAACTTATAGCGTTCTCCCACTCGATTACCTCCTACAATGAGCAGTTCTTC.

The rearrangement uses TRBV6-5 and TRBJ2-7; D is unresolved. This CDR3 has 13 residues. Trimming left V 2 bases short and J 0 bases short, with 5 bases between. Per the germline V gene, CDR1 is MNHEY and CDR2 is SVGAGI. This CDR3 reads CASSYASSYEQYF. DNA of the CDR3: TGTGCCAGCAGTTACGCGAGCTCCTACGAGCAGTACTTC.

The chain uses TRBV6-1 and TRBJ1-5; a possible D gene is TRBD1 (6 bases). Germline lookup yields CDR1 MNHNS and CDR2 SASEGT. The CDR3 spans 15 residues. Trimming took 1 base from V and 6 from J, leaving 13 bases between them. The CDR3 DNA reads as TGTGCCAGCAGTGAAGACCCGGGGGCGAGTCAGCCCCAGCATTTT. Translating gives CASSEDPGASQPQHF.

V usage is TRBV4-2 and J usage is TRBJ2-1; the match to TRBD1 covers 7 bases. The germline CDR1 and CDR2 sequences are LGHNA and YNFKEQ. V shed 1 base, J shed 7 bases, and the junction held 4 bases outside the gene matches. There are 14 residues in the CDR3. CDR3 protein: CASSQAPGGNEQFF. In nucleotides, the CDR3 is TGTGCCAGCAGCCAAGCCCCAGGGGGAAATGAGCAGTTCTTC.

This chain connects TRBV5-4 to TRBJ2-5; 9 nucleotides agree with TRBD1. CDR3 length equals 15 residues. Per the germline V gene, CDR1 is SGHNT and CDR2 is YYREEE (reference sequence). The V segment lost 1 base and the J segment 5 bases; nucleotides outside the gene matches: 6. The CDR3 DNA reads TGTGCCAGCAGCTTGATTCTTGGACAGGGGGAGACCCAGTACTTC. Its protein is CASSLILGQGETQYF.

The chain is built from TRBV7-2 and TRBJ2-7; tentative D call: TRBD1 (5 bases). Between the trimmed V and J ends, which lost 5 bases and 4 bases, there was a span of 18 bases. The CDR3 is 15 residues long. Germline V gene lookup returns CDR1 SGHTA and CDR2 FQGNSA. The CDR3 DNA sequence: TGTGCCAGCAGCCTCCATTCCAGGGATGGTTACGAGCAGTACTTC. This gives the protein CASSLHSRDGYEQYF.

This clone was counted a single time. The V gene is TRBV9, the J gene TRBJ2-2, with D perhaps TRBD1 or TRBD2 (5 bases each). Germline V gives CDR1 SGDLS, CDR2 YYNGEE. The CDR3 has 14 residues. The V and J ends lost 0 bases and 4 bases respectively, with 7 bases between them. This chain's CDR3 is CASSVGGGTGELFF. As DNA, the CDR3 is TGTGCCAGCAGCGTAGGTGGGGGCACCGGGGAGCTGTTTTTT. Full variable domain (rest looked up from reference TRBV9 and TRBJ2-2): DSGVTQTPKHLITATGQRVTLRCSPRSGDLSVYWYQQSLDQGLQFLIQYYNGEERAKGNILERFSAQQFPDLHSELNLSSLELGDSALYFCASSVGGGTGELFFGEGSRLTVL.

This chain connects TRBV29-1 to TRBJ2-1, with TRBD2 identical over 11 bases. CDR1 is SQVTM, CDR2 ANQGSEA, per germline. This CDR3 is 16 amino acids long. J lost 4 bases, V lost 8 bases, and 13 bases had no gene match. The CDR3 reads CSSQSSGTSGYNEQFF. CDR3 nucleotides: TGCAGCTCCCAATCGTCCGGGACTAGCGGTTACAATGAGCAGTTCTTC.

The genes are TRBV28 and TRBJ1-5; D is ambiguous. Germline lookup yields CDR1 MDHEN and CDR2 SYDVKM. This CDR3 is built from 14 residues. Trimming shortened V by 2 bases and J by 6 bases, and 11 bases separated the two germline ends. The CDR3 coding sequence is TGTGCCAGCAGTTTAGTCCCAGGCCCTCAGCCCCAGCATTTT. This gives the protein CASSLVPGPQPQHF.

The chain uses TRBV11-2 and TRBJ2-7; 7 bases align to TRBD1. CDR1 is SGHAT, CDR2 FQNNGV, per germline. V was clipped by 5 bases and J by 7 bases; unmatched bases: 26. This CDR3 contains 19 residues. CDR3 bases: TGTGCCAGCAGCAGATGGACATCCCTAAACACACAGGGGTCGTGGGAGCAGTACTTC. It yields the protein CASSRWTSLNTQGSWEQYF.

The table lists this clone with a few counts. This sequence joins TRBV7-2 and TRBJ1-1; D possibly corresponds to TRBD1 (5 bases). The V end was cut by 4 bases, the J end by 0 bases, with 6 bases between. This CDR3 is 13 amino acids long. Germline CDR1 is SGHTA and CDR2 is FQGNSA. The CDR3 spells CASSSTVNTEAFF. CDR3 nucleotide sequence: TGTGCCAGCAGCTCGACAGTGAACACTGAAGCTTTCTTT.

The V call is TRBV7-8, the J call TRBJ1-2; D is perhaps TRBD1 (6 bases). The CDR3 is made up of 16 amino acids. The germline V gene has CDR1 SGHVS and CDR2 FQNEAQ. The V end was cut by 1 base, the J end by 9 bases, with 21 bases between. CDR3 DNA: TGTGCCAGCAGCTTAGAAGGACGCTCCCGGACAGCGAGCTACACCTTC. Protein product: CASSLEGRSRTASYTF.

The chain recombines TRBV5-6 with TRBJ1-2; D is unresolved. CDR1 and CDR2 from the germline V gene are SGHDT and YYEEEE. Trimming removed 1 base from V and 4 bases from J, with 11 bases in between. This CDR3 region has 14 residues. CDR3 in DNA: TGTGCCAGCAGCTTGCAAGGTTTCATCTATGGCTACACCTTC. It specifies CASSLQGFIYGYTF.

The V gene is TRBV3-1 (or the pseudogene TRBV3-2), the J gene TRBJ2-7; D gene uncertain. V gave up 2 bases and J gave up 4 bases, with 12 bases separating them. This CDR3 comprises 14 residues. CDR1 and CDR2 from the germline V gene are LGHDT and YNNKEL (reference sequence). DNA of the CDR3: TGTGCCAGCAGCCAACCCGGAGAGGTGTACGAGCAGTACTTC. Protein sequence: CASSQPGEVYEQYF.

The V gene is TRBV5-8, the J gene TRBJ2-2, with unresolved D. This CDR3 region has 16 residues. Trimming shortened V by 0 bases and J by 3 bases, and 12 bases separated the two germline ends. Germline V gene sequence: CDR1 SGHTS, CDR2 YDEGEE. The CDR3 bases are TGTGCCAGCAGCTTGGGAGCGTTACGGCACACCGGGGAGCTGTTTTTT. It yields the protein CASSLGALRHTGELFF.